This T cell receptor (beta chain) was identified during a study of regulatory T cells in long-lasting Graves disease. Whole-study context: Positivity for TSH receptor antibodies plus over 5 years of antithyroid drugs meant persistent Graves' disease. The study, taken as a whole, reports: Blood alone, not thyroid tissue, was studied. Gene preferences differed: TRBV28, TRBJ1-2, TRBJ2-5 in persistent cases.

V gave up 10 bases and J gave up 7 bases, with 19 bases separating them. Germline V lookup: CDR1 MDHEN, CDR2 SYDVKM. The CDR3 is 13 amino acids. Time point in this sample: persistent/refractory GD, antithyroid drugs over 5 years with positive TRAb. Extracted RNA from PBMCs served as the source of the TCR library. Both iRepertoire HTBI primers and Arm-PCR of CDR3 regions were used to build the TCR beta libraries. In TCRdb, the multiplex PCR reads were re-called with MiXCR into one record per CDR3 protein. The sample lists roughly 450,000 distinct CDR3 sequences; 20% to 25% were seen once. This clonotype was seen repeatedly, ten times or more. The target antigen is unknown.

The input for sequencing was peripheral blood mononuclear cells (PBMCs), taken when the disease was refractory, from a patient treated with antithyroid drugs. The receptor was isolated from a female donor with Graves disease. This chain connects TRBV28 to TRBJ1-2; D uncertain. The CDR3 DNA follows: TGTGCCACCCCGGGGAGAGGTGGGTTTGGCTACACCTTC. As protein: CATPGRGGFGYTF.